The 26 T cell receptor beta chains reported below all come from one sample, sequenced in a study of shared T cell receptors in the human thymus. The table came from immunoSEQ multiplex PCR; TCRdb's copy has only in-frame clones and leaves some out. The data contain hundreds of thousands of clones, roughly 86% of them singletons. The data were also submitted as part of a second study, on human thymus T cells.

The sequenced sample consisted of thymocytes. These TCRs come from a boy younger than two with a congenital heart defect.

The rearrangement links TRBV7-2 to TRBJ2-3, with TRBD2 identical over 8 bases. Looked up from germline, CDR1 is SGHTA and CDR2 is FQGNSA. The trim removed 5 bases at V and 1 base at J, leaving 11 bases unmatched. The CDR3 loop spans 17 amino acids. The DNA for the CDR3 is TGTGCCAGCAGCCGACAGGAGGTAGCGGGGTGCACAGATACGCAGTATTTT. Protein product: CASSRQEVAGCTDTQYF.

The chain uses TRBV28 and TRBJ1-3; no reliable D call. The germline CDR1 and CDR2 sequences are MDHEN and SYDVKM. This CDR3 is 14 amino acids long. The V end lost 4 bases, the J end lost 0 bases, and 7 bases lay between the germline ends. This chain's CDR3 is CASSSTYSGNTIYF. CDR3 coding DNA: TGTGCCAGCAGTTCGACTTACTCTGGAAACACCATATATTTT.

The DNA for the CDR3 is TGTGCCAGTGTGGCACAGGGGGCGTACGAGCAGTACTTC. This translates into CASVAQGAYEQYF. The rearrangement uses TRBV7-9 and TRBJ2-5; 9 bases are shared with TRBD1. The DNA end is a closer match to TRBJ2-7, so the J assignment may be wrong. The CDR3 is made up of 13 amino acids. Germline CDR1 reads SEHNR; CDR2 reads FQNEAQ (reference sequence).

The gene calls are TRBV7-2 and TRBJ2-3, with TRBD2 identical over 7 bases. From germline, CDR1 is SGHTA and CDR2 FQGNSA. There are 16 residues in the CDR3. V trimming: 1 base; J trimming: 7 bases; junction bases outside the gene matches: 11. CDR3 nucleotides: TGTGCCAGCAGCTTAGGAATCGGCGGGAGCACCTATACGCAGTATTTT. This sequence encodes CASSLGIGGSTYTQYF.

V and J are TRBV9 and TRBJ2-2, with 7 bases identical to TRBD1. Germline V lookup: CDR1 SGDLS, CDR2 YYNGEE. CDR3 length: 16 residues. V shed 0 bases and J 5 bases; nucleotides not matched to a gene: 7. The CDR3 DNA reads TGTGCCAGCAGCGTAGGAAGGGGGCTAAGAACCGGGGAGCTGTTTTTT. The encoded protein is CASSVGRGLRTGELFF.

The chain links TRBV5-4 to TRBJ2-2; D is perhaps TRBD2 (6 bases). The V end lost 0 bases, the J end lost 7 bases, and 10 bases lay between the germline ends. The CDR3 has 14 residues. The germline V gene has CDR1 SGHNT and CDR2 YYREEE (reference sequence). CDR3 loop: CASSLVGSGGELFF. The CDR3 DNA follows: TGTGCCAGCAGCTTGGTCGGGAGTGGCGGGGAGCTGTTTTTT.

The chain employs TRBV29-1 and TRBJ1-2, with a possible D match to TRBD1 (6 bases). V lost 7 bases, J lost 2 bases, and 17 bases lay in between. CDR3 length equals 14 residues. CDR1 SQVTM and CDR2 ANQGSEA come from the germline V gene. CDR3 sequence: CSETVQGPNYGYTF. The CDR3 nucleotides are TGCAGCGAGACCGTACAGGGACCCAACTATGGCTACACCTTC.

CDR3 amino acids: CASSPGRFSNLGYTF. The CDR3 DNA is TGTGCCAGCTCACCAGGGCGTTTTTCTAACCTTGGCTACACCTTC. The chain couples TRBV18 to TRBJ1-2; D unclear. V dropped 2 bases and J dropped 7 bases, with 17 bases sitting between them. Looked up from germline, CDR1 is KGHSH and CDR2 is LQKENI. CDR3 length: 15 residues.

V is TRBV9 and J is TRBJ2-1, with TRBD2 as a possible D gene (6 bases). In germline, CDR1 is SGDLS, CDR2 YYNGEE. This CDR3 contains 15 residues. V was pared by 3 bases and J by 0 bases, with 10 bases between. DNA for the CDR3: TGTGCCAGCAGCGCGGGACTTAGCTCCTACAATGAGCAGTTCTTC. This gives the protein CASSAGLSSYNEQFF.

The V gene is TRBV7-2, the J gene TRBJ2-3; D is uncertain. V lost 4 bases and J lost 4, with 9 bases in between. This CDR3 is built from 13 residues. From germline, CDR1 is SGHTA and CDR2 FQGNSA. The CDR3 nucleotides read TGTGCCAGCAGCTCTACTATGTCAGATACGCAGTATTTT. As protein: CASSSTMSDTQYF.

The chain carries TRBV7-2 and TRBJ2-5; unclear D gene. The CDR3 runs to 13 residues. Trimming stripped 2 bases from V and 4 bases from J, with 8 bases between. The germline V gene has CDR1 SGHTA and CDR2 FQGNSA. This CDR3 is CASSLLGRETQYF. CDR3 in DNA: TGTGCCAGCAGCTTACTAGGAAGAGAGACCCAGTACTTC.

The chain couples TRBV10-2 to TRBJ1-6, with a tentative D call TRBD1 (6 bases). V lost 8 bases and J 7 bases, leaving 12 bases between the germline ends. This CDR3 is built from 13 residues. Germline V lookup: CDR1 WSHSY, CDR2 SAAADI. CDR3 coding DNA: TGCGCCAGCGGGTGGACAGTCAATTCACCCCTCCACTTT. Translating gives CASGWTVNSPLHF.

The V and J genes are TRBV9 and TRBJ1-2; 8 bases fit TRBD1. J gave up 8 bases and V 1 base, and 13 bases lay outside the gene matches. The CDR3 has 16 residues. CDR1 is SGDLS and CDR2 is YYNGEE in the germline V gene. The CDR3 region is CASSVHRGEGVQGYTF. The CDR3 bases are TGTGCCAGCAGCGTACACAGGGGGGAGGGGGTTCAGGGCTACACCTTC.

This chain links TRBV18 with TRBJ1-1; 8 bases fit TRBD1. This CDR3 spans 17 amino acids. V lost 3 bases and J lost 1; bases outside the gene matches: 10. Per the germline V gene, CDR1 is KGHSH and CDR2 is LQKENI. CDR3 DNA sequence: TGTGCCAGCTCACCTTCCCTTAGCAGGGGGCAGAACACTGAAGCTTTCTTT. This gives the protein CASSPSLSRGQNTEAFF.

This chain uses TRBV29-1 with TRBJ1-2, with D perhaps matching TRBD1 (5 bases). V shed 5 bases and J shed 6 bases, with 10 bases lying between them. This CDR3 is built from 11 residues. Looked up from germline, CDR1 is SQVTM and CDR2 is ANQGSEA. The CDR3 region is CSVKAGHGYTF. CDR3 in DNA: TGCAGCGTTAAGGCAGGGCATGGCTACACCTTC.

The chain couples TRBV5-4 to TRBJ2-5, with 10 bases lining up with TRBD2. The CDR3 length is 19 residues. Per the germline V gene, CDR1 is SGHNT and CDR2 is YYREEE (reference sequence). Losses at the gene ends were 0 bases for V and 2 bases for J; bases not matched to a gene: 13. The chain's CDR3 is CASSLVPGLAGAQQETQYF. The CDR3 DNA is TGTGCCAGCAGCTTGGTTCCTGGGCTAGCGGGGGCCCAGCAAGAGACCCAGTACTTC.

The chain links TRBV6-5 to TRBJ1-1; D ambiguous. Between the trimmed V and J ends, which lost 2 bases and 3 bases, there was a span of 16 bases. Germline-derived CDR1 and CDR2 are MNHEY and SVGAGI. The CDR3 length is 16 residues. The CDR3 DNA sequence: TGTGCCAGCAGTTACCGAGGGAGAACTAAGGACACTGAAGCTTTCTTT. Translation: CASSYRGRTKDTEAFF.

This clone has a handful of counts. The chain has TRBV28 and TRBJ1-5, with 7 bases that match TRBD1. The V gene end was trimmed by 2 bases and the J gene end by 4 bases; junction bases not matched to a gene: 8. The CDR3 is made up of 16 amino acids. In germline, CDR1 is MDHEN, CDR2 SYDVKM. The CDR3: CASSLHHRDRNQPQHF. Written as DNA, the CDR3 is TGTGCCAGCAGTTTACACCACCGGGACAGAAATCAGCCCCAGCATTTT.

The V call is TRBV15, the J call TRBJ1-6; 7 nucleotides line up with TRBD1. Germline V lookup: CDR1 LNHNV, CDR2 YYDKDF (reference sequence). CDR3 size: 19 residues. With V trimmed by 1 base and J by 10 bases, 19 bases remained unmatched. The CDR3: CATSRGGLDRVLKESPLHF. The CDR3 nucleotides read TGTGCCACCAGCAGAGGAGGGTTAGACAGGGTTTTGAAAGAATCACCCCTCCACTTT.

V is TRBV11-3 and J is TRBJ2-3; D perhaps matches TRBD2 (6 bases). CDR3 length: 15 amino acids. Germline assignment: CDR1 SGHNT and CDR2 YENEEA. With 5 bases removed from V and 0 bases from J, the gap between germline ends came to 12 bases. Here the CDR3 DNA reads TGTGCCAGCAGCCTCGGAGGGGATAGCACAGATACGCAGTATTTT. This sequence encodes CASSLGGDSTDTQYF.

J is TRBJ2-7 and V is TRBV7-2; TRBD2 agrees at 7 bases. The germline CDR1 and CDR2 sequences are SGHTA and FQGNSA. Trimming at V came to 1 base and at J to 8 bases, leaving 17 bases not matched to a gene. The CDR3 has 17 amino acids. The CDR3 is CASSLVGGGHPRSKQYF. As DNA, the CDR3 is TGTGCCAGCAGCTTAGTGGGGGGGGGTCATCCTCGTTCGAAGCAGTACTTC.

V gene TRBV28 combines with J gene TRBJ2-7; 7 positions agree with TRBD1. V lost 2 bases, J lost 7 bases, and 8 bases stayed unmatched. In germline, CDR1 is MDHEN, CDR2 SYDVKM. The CDR3 has 14 residues. The CDR3 region is CASSLVDREKEQYF. The CDR3 region has the DNA TGTGCCAGCAGTTTAGTCGACAGGGAGAAAGAGCAGTACTTC. Drawing the rest from reference TRBV28 and TRBJ2-7, the complete variable domain is DVKVTQSSRYLVKRTGEKVFLECVQDMDHENMFWYRQDPGLGLRLIYFSYDVKMKEKGDIPEGYSVSREKKERFSLILESASTNQTSMYLCASSLVDREKEQYFGPGTRLTVT.

The V and J genes are TRBV4-3 and TRBJ2-1; 10 nucleotides agree with TRBD2. The CDR3 sequence is 16 residues long. Germline loops: CDR1 LGHNA, CDR2 YSLEER. The trim removed 0 bases at V and 5 bases at J, leaving 4 bases unmatched. CDR3 bases: TGCGCCAGCAGCCAAGACGCTAGCGGGGGCCACAATGAGCAGTTCTTC. Its translation: CASSQDASGGHNEQFF.

The chain recombines TRBV2 with TRBJ1-4; the D gene is possibly TRBD1 (5 bases). CDR3 size: 15 residues. The germline gives CDR1 SNHLY, CDR2 FYNNEI. The germline V and J ends were trimmed by 5 bases and 5 bases, with 15 bases remaining between them. CDR3 protein: CASSPADRPNEKLFF. CDR3 sequence (DNA): TGTGCCAGCAGTCCGGCCGACAGACCGAATGAAAAACTGTTTTTT.

This clone appeared a few times. This sequence joins TRBV10-1 and TRBJ2-7, with D uncertain. The V and J ends lost 7 bases and 6 bases respectively, with 10 bases between them. This CDR3 is built from 11 residues. Germline loops: CDR1 WNHNN, CDR2 SYGVQD (reference sequence). The CDR3 sequence: CASKTNSEQYF. For the CDR3, the DNA is TGCGCCAGCAAGACCAACAGCGAGCAGTACTTC.

This chain links TRBV6-5 with TRBJ2-7; 9 bases align to TRBD1. V lost 8 bases, J lost 6 bases, and 8 bases stayed unmatched. This CDR3 region has 13 residues. CDR1 MNHEY and CDR2 SVGAGI come from the germline V gene. CDR3 loop: CASAGQGVPEQYF. For the CDR3, the DNA is TGTGCCAGCGCGGGACAGGGCGTCCCCGAGCAGTACTTC.